The entry that follows covers one T cell receptor beta chain sequence. A junction end diverges from the germline sequence, so it may reflect a read error. These data come from a study of blood T cell repertoires in COVID-19. Assay: immunoSEQ multiplex PCR; the TCRdb copy retains only in-frame clones and omits some. The sample lists approximately 75,000 clones, roughly 80% occurring once. The CDR3 totals 12 residues. CDR1 is MNHEY, CDR2 SVGAGI, per germline. This clonotype was sampled from a woman older than 75 with acute or convalescent COVID-19. Specimen: peripheral blood. V usage is TRBV6-5 and J usage is TRBJ1-2; maybe TRBD1 (6 bases). DNA for the CDR3: TGTGCCAGCACCTGGACAGACTACGGCTACACCTTC. The encoded protein is CASTWTDYGYTF.